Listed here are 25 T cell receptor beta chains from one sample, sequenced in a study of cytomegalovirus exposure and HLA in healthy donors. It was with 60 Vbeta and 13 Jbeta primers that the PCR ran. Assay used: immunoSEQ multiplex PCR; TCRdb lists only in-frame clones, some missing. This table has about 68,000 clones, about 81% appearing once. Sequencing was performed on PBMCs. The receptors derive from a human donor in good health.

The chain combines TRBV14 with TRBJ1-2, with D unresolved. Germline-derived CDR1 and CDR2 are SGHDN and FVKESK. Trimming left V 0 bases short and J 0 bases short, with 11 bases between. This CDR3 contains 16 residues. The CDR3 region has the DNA TGTGCCAGCAGCCAAGACACCCTGCAGGCTAACTATGGCTACACCTTC. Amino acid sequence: CASSQDTLQANYGYTF.

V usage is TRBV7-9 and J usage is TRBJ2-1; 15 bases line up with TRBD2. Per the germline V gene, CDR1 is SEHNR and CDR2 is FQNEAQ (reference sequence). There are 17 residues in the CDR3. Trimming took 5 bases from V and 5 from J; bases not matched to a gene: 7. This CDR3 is CASSGTSGGPPHNEQFF. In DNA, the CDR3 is TGTGCCAGCAGCGGGACTAGCGGGGGGCCCCCCCACAATGAGCAGTTCTTC.

The CDR3 bases are TGTGCCAGCAGCTTGTTACAGGGCAACACTGAAGCTTTCTTT. Translation: CASSLLQGNTEAFF. This rearrangement joins TRBV27 to TRBJ1-1; the D gene is possibly TRBD1 (6 bases). V was trimmed by 6 bases and J by 2 bases, leaving 13 bases between them. The germline gives CDR1 MNHEY, CDR2 SMNVEV (reference sequence). This CDR3 comprises 14 residues.

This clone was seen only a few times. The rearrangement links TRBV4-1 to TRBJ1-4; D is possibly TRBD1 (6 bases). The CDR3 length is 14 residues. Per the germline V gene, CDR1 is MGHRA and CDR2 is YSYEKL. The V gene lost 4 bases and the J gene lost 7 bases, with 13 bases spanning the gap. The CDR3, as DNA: TGCGCCAGCAGCCGAGGGGGAGGGGGTGAAAAACTGTTTTTT. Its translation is CASSRGGGGEKLFF.

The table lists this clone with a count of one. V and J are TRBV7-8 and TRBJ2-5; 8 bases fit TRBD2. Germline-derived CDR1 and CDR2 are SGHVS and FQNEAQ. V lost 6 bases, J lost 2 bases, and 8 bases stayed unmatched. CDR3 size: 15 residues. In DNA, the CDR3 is TGTGCCAGCAGTTATATAGCGGGGAGACAAGAGACCCAGTACTTC. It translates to CASSYIAGRQETQYF.

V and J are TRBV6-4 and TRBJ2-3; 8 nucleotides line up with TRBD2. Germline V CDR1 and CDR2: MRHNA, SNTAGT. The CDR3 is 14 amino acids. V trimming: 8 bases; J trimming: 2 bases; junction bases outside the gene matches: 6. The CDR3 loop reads CASPPGGLTDTQYF. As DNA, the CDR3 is TGTGCCAGCCCCCCGGGGGGGCTCACAGATACGCAGTATTTT.

DNA of the CDR3: TGTGCCAGCAGCGCGACTAGCGGACACACAGATACGCAGTATTTT. Amino acid sequence: CASSATSGHTDTQYF. The chain links TRBV9 to TRBJ2-3; TRBD2 matches at 9 bases. V lost 3 bases, J lost 2 bases, and 4 bases stayed unmatched. The CDR3 extends over 15 amino acids. Germline V gene sequence: CDR1 SGDLS, CDR2 YYNGEE. The full variable domain, its missing parts supplied by reference TRBV9 and TRBJ2-3, is DSGVTQTPKHLITATGQRVTLRCSPRSGDLSVYWYQQSLDQGLQFLIQYYNGEERAKGNILERFSAQQFPDLHSELNLSSLELGDSALYFCASSATSGHTDTQYFGPGTRLTVL.

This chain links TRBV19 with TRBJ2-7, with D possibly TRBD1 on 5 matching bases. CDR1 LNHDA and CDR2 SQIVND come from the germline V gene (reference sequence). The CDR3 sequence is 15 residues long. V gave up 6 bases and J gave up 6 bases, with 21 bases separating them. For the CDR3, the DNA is TGTGCCAGTAGAAGTACAGGAGAACTTCGAGGCGAGCAGTACTTC. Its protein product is CASRSTGELRGEQYF. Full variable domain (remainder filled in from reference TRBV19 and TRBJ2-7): DGGITQSPKYLFRKEGQNVTLSCEQNLNHDAMYWYRQDPGQGLRLIYYSQIVNDFQKGDIAEGYSVSREKKESFPLTVTSAQKNPTAFYLCASRSTGELRGEQYFGPGTRLTVT.

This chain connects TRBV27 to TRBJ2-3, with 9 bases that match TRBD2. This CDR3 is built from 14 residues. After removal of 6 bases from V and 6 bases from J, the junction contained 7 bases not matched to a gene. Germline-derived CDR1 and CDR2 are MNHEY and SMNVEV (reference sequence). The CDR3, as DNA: TGTGCCAGCAGCAAGCGGGGGGCCGGGGATACGCAGTATTTT. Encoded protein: CASSKRGAGDTQYF.

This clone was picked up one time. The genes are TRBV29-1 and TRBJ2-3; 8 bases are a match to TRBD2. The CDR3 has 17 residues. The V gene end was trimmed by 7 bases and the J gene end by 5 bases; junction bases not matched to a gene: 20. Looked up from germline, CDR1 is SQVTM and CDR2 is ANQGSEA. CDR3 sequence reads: CSARGVEAGVSGDTQYF. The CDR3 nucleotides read TGCAGCGCCCGGGGGGTGGAAGCGGGGGTTTCGGGAGATACGCAGTATTTT.

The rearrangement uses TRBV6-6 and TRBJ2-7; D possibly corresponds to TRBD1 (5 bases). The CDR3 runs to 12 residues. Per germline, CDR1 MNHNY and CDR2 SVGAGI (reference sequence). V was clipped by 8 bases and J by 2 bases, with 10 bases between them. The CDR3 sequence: CASRQYPYEQYF. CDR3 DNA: TGTGCCAGCCGACAGTACCCCTACGAGCAGTACTTC.

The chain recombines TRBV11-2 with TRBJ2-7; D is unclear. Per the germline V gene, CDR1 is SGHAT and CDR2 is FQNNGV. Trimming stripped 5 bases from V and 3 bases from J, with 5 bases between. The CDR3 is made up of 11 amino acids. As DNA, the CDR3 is TGTGCCAGCAGCCCCATCTACGAGCAGTACTTC. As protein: CASSPIYEQYF.

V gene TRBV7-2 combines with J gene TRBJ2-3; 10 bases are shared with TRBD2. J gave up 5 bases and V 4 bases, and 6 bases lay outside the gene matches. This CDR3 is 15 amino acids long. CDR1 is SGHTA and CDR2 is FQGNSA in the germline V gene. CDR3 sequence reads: CASSWSGGARDTQYF. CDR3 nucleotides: TGTGCCAGCAGCTGGAGCGGGGGGGCCAGAGATACGCAGTATTTT.

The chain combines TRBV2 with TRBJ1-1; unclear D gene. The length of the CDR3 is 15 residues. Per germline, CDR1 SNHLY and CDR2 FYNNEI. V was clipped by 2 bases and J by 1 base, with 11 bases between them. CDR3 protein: CASSEFSPQNTEAFF. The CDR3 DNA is TGTGCCAGCAGTGAATTTAGTCCTCAGAACACTGAAGCTTTCTTT.

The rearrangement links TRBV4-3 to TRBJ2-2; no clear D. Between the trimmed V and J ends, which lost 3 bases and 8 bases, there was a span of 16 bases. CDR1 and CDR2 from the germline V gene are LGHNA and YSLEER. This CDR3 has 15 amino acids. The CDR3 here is CASSQTIGSVGELFF. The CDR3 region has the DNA TGCGCCAGCAGCCAGACCATCGGGTCGGTGGGGGAGCTGTTTTTT.

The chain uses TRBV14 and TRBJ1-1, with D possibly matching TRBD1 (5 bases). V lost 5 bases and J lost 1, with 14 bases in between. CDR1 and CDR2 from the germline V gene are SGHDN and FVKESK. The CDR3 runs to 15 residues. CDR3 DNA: TGTGCCAGCAGCGGTAAGGGAGGGGCGAACACTGAAGCTTTCTTT. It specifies CASSGKGGANTEAFF.

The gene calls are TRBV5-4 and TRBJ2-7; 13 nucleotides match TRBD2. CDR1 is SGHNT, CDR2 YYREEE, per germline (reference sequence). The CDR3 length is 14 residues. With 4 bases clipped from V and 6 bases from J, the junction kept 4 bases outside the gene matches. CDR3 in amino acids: CASSPTSGGVEQYF. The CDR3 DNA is TGTGCCAGCAGCCCAACTAGCGGGGGGGTCGAGCAGTACTTC.

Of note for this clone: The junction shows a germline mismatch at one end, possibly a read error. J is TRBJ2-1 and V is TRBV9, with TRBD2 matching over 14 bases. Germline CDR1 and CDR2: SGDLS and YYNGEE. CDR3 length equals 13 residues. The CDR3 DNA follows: TGTGCCAGCAGCCCCAAGACTAGCGGGGGGGTAGTCTTC. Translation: CASSPKTSGGVVF.

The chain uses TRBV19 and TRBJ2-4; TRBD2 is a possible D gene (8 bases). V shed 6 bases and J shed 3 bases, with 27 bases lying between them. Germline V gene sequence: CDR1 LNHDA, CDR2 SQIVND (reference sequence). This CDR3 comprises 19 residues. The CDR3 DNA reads TGTGCCAGTAGCCGGGGGGGGAGGGACAGCAGCCTGGGCAAAAACATTCAGTACTTC. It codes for CASSRGGRDSSLGKNIQYF.

Here the CDR3 reads CASSLGGPPLHF. CDR3 in DNA: TGCGCCAGCAGCTTAGGAGGGCCACCCCTCCACTTT. This chain joins TRBV5-1 and TRBJ1-6, with D hard to call. V lost 2 bases to trimming and J lost 11 bases, with 8 bases between them. Germline CDR1 and CDR2: SGHRS and YFSETQ. The CDR3 spans 12 residues.

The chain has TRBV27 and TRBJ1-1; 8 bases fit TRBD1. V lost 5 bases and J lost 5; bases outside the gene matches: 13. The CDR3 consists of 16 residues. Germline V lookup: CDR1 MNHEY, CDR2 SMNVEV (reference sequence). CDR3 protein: CASSLRTGFFGTEAFF. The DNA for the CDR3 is TGTGCCAGCAGTCTTAGGACAGGGTTTTTCGGGACTGAAGCTTTCTTT.

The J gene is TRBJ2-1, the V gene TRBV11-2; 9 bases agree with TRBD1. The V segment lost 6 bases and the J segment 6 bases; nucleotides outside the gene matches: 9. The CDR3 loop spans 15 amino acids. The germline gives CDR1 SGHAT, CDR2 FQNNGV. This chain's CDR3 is CASRRPGQGLNEQFF. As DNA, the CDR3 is TGTGCCAGCAGAAGACCGGGACAGGGACTCAATGAGCAGTTCTTC.

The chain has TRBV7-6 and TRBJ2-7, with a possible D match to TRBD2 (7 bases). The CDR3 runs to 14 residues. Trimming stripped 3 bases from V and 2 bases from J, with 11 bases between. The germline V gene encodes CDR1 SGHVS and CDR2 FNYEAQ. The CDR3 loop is CASSLRGGAYEQYF. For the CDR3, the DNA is TGTGCCAGCAGCTTGAGGGGGGGGGCCTACGAGCAGTACTTC.

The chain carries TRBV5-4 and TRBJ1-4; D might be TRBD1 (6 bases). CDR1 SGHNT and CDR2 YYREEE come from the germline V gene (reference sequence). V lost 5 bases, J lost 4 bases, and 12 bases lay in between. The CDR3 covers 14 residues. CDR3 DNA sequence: TGTGCCAGCAGTACCCAACAGGGTAATGAAAAACTGTTTTTT. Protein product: CASSTQQGNEKLFF.

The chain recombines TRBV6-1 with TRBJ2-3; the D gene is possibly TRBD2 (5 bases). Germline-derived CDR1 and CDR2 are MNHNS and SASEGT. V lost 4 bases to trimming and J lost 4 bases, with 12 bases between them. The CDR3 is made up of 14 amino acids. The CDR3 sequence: CASSGWLASDTQYF. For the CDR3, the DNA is TGTGCCAGCAGTGGATGGCTAGCCTCAGATACGCAGTATTTT.